The entry that follows covers one T cell receptor beta chain sequence. Its antigen is currently unknown. This record belongs to a study of cytomegalovirus exposure and HLA in healthy donors. Study context: Among about 380 genotyped donors, about 85% fell in the Caucasian-associated ancestry cluster. Overall study findings and caveats: In vitro data verified a few CMV-associated chains as specific for CMV antigens.

PCR primers comprised 60 Vbeta and 13 Jbeta primers. Libraries were prepared by immunoSEQ multiplex PCR; TCRdb keeps only in-frame clonotypes and omits some of them. The table records about 240,000 clones, approximately 78% of them present only once. The CDR3 runs 16 residues. The germline V gene encodes CDR1 SGHRS and CDR2 YFSETQ. V shed 0 bases and J 4 bases; nucleotides not matched to a gene: 5. What was sequenced was PBMCs. The receptor's source is a boy between 10 and 17 years old in good health and CMV-seronegative. This chain links TRBV5-1 with TRBJ1-2; 11 bases match TRBD1. The CDR3 region is CASSLGPGQGAYGYTF. DNA for the CDR3: TGCGCCAGCAGCTTGGGACCAGGACAGGGGGCCTATGGCTACACCTTC.